The 25 T cell receptor beta chains below were found in one sample sequenced in a study of Graves' ophthalmopathy and Graves' hyperthyroidism (dated by TCRdb to the late 2010s). Sequenced on an Illumina HiSeq 2000. TCR beta CDR3 regions were amplified from RNA transcripts for repertoire sequencing. The first round of RT-PCR was done with HTBI primers and the Qiagen OneStep RT-PCR kit, and was followed by a second round of multiplex PCR, then size selection and purification. TCRdb reprocessed the public reads (quality trimming at Q25 with fastp, clone calling with MiXCR) and kept in-frame beta chains. Each entry is one CDR3 protein sequence, shown with its most common DNA and genes. The sample table records roughly 600,000 distinct CDR3 sequences; under 45% of these occur just once. Approximately 4.1% of the sample is in the top ten clones. Sequencing used peripheral blood or thyroid tissue (not recorded which). These receptors were obtained from an adult man with Graves' hyperthyroidism.

The CDR3, as DNA: TGTGCCAGCAGCAGACTAGCGGGAGCTTACAATGAGCAGTACTTC. Translating it yields CASSRLAGAYNEQYF. V is TRBV7-2 and J is TRBJ2-7; 12 bases map to TRBD2. J gave up 7 bases and V 5 bases, and 9 bases lay outside the gene matches. This CDR3 comprises 15 residues. Germline CDR1 reads SGHTA; CDR2 reads FQGNSA.

This clonotype was picked up many times. The chain uses TRBV11-3 and TRBJ1-1; D gene uncertain. CDR1 SGHNT and CDR2 YENEEA come from the germline V gene. V was trimmed by 5 bases and J by 7 bases, leaving 11 bases between them. This CDR3 comprises 12 residues. CDR3 nucleotides: TGTGCCAGCAGCCCATACGGCGTTGAAGCTTTCTTT. Protein: CASSPYGVEAFF. Variable domain in full (rest from reference TRBV11-3 and TRBJ1-1): EAGVVQSPRYKIIEKKQPVAFWCNPISGHNTLYWYLQNLGQGPELLIRYENEEAVDDSQLPKDRFSAERLKGVDSTLKIQPAELGDSAVYLCASSPYGVEAFFGQGTRLTVV.

This clonotype was counted once. A junction boundary mismatches the germline segment, possibly from a read error. The CDR3 region has the DNA TGTGCCACCAGCAGAGAGACTAGCGAAGAGACCGATTTT. This codes for CATSRETSEETDF. The chain couples TRBV15 to TRBJ1-3; D not certain. Germline V gene lookup returns CDR1 LNHNV and CDR2 YYDKDF (reference sequence). This CDR3 has 13 residues.

Points on this clonotype: A single base separates this from a much larger clone, so it may be a read error. V usage is TRBV7-9 and J usage is TRBJ1-4, with TRBD1 matching 7 bases. The CDR3 is made up of 14 amino acids. CDR1 and CDR2 (germline): SEHNR, FQNEAQ (reference sequence). The trim removed 6 bases at V and 7 bases at J, leaving 8 bases unmatched. Written as DNA, the CDR3 is TGTGCCAGCAGGTCGGGGACAGCACTTGAAAAACTGTTTTTT. Amino acid sequence: CASRSGTALEKLFF.

For the CDR3, the DNA is TGTGCCAGCCGACCGGGACTAGGAGACTACGAGCAGTACTTC. Its translation is CASRPGLGDYEQYF. This chain uses TRBV6-1 with TRBJ2-7, with 8 bases that match TRBD2. Germline CDR1 is MNHNS and CDR2 is SASEGT. V dropped 8 bases and J dropped 3; count of bases not matched to a gene: 9. The CDR3 consists of 14 residues.

On this clonotype itself: This may be a read error: a much more frequent sequence differs by one nucleotide. The rearrangement joins TRBV20-1 to TRBJ1-5; D is perhaps TRBD1 (5 bases). Germline loops: CDR1 DFQATT, CDR2 SNEGSKA (reference sequence). The CDR3 length is 13 residues. The CDR3 bases are TGCAGTGCCGACAGCTATATAGGTCAGCTCCAGCATTTT. It specifies CSADSYIGQLQHF.

A word on this clonotype: A junction boundary mismatches the germline segment, possibly from a read error. The chain carries TRBV6-1 and TRBJ2-7; no firm D call. Germline lookup yields CDR1 MNHNS and CDR2 SASEGT. CDR3 length equals 12 residues. CDR3 bases: TGTGCCAGCAGTGAAAATCCTTCAGGCCCGGACTTC. Amino acids: CASSENPSGPDF.

Worth noting for this clonotype: A read error is possible here, since a much larger clone lies one base away. CDR3 bases: TGTGCCAGCAGTGTACGGGGAGTCGAAGGACCCCAGCATTTT. The encoded protein is CASSVRGVEGPQHF. The chain uses TRBV2 and TRBJ1-5; D is uncertain. There are 14 residues in the CDR3. Trimming cost V 4 bases and J 10 bases, with 17 bases left between them. Germline assignment: CDR1 SNHLY and CDR2 FYNNEI.

This clonotype was recorded at least ten times. The V gene is TRBV5-8, the J gene TRBJ1-2; 8 positions agree with TRBD1. CDR1 is SGHTS, CDR2 YDEGEE, per germline. The length of the CDR3 is 14 residues. V trimming: 5 bases; J trimming: 2 bases; junction bases outside the gene matches: 5. The CDR3 nucleotides read TGTGCCAGCAGGACGGGACAGGACAACTATGGCTACACCTTC. Translated, it gives CASRTGQDNYGYTF.

This clonotype was seen only a few times. This sequence joins TRBV7-8 and TRBJ2-6, with 12 nucleotides matching TRBD2. Germline loops: CDR1 SGHVS, CDR2 FQNEAQ. The CDR3 has 20 amino acids. V dropped 0 bases and J dropped 1; count of bases not matched to a gene: 7. The CDR3 nucleotides are TGTGCCAGCAGCTTAGCGCCTACGGGACTAGCGGGTTCTGGGGCCAACGTCCTGACTTTC. It encodes CASSLAPTGLAGSGANVLTF.

The chain couples TRBV12-3 or TRBV12-4 to TRBJ1-4, with a possible D match to TRBD1 (5 bases). V lost 5 bases and J 7 bases, leaving 17 bases between the germline ends. The CDR3 sequence is 15 residues long. The CDR3 nucleotides are TGTGCCAGCAGTGCTTCCGCACCCGGGGGTGAAAAACTGTTTTTT. Its protein is CASSASAPGGEKLFF.

The chain recombines TRBV29-1 with TRBJ2-7, with 11 bases fitting TRBD2. Unmatched junction bases numbered 8, after V lost 8 bases and J lost 2 bases. Germline V gene lookup returns CDR1 SQVTM and CDR2 ANQGSEA. This CDR3 spans 14 amino acids. The CDR3 DNA reads as TGCAGCCACTCGACTAGCGGGGCTGCCTACGAGCAGTACTTC. Translation gives CSHSTSGAAYEQYF.

Concerning this clonotype: Since a much larger clone is just one base distant, this may be a read error. The chain combines TRBV5-4 with TRBJ1-2, with 12 bases fitting TRBD1. The CDR3 consists of 19 residues. CDR1 and CDR2 (germline): SGHNT, YYREEE (reference sequence). CDR3 nucleotides: TGTGCCAGCAGCTTGGAGGTGGGGACAGGGGGCCTAGCTAACTATGGCGACACCTTC. The encoded protein is CASSLEVGTGGLANYGDTF.

This clonotype was picked up a small number of times. The rearrangement joins TRBV19 to TRBJ1-2; 8 bases match TRBD1. Trimming at V came to 7 bases and at J to 2 bases, leaving 6 bases not matched to a gene. This CDR3 contains 14 residues. Germline-derived CDR1 and CDR2 are LNHDA and SQIVND (reference sequence). CDR3 sequence: CASTKDRVNYGYTF. The CDR3 DNA reads TGTGCCAGTACAAAGGACAGGGTGAACTATGGCTACACCTTC. Combining the CDR3 with reference TRBV19 and TRBJ1-2 gives the whole variable domain DGGITQSPKYLFRKEGQNVTLSCEQNLNHDAMYWYRQDPGQGLRLIYYSQIVNDFQKGDIAEGYSVSREKKESFPLTVTSAQKNPTAFYLCASTKDRVNYGYTFGSGTRLTVV.

The rearrangement links TRBV7-8 to TRBJ1-5; 7 nucleotides agree with TRBD1. Germline trimming cut 1 base from V and 6 bases from J; bases unmatched to any gene: 9. The CDR3 extends over 16 amino acids. CDR1 and CDR2 from the germline V gene are SGHVS and FQNEAQ. The CDR3 coding sequence is TGTGCCAGCAGCTTAGTGGAAAGGGGGCCGAGTCAGCCCCAGCATTTT. It is translated as CASSLVERGPSQPQHF.

This clonotype has at least ten counts. The rearrangement joins TRBV7-6 to TRBJ2-5, with D perhaps TRBD2 (6 bases). This CDR3 comprises 13 residues. Looked up from germline, CDR1 is SGHVS and CDR2 is FNYEAQ. Trimming pared 5 bases from V and 5 bases from J, leaving 12 bases between. The CDR3 reads CASSLPGLETQYF. The DNA of the CDR3 is TGTGCCAGCAGCCTCCCGGGACTCGAGACCCAGTACTTC.

In its sample, this clonotype was seen a few times. The V gene is TRBV28, the J gene TRBJ2-5; D is uncertain. Germline V gene sequence: CDR1 MDHEN, CDR2 SYDVKM. V was clipped by 3 bases and J by 5 bases, with 16 bases between them. The CDR3 has 15 residues. CDR3 DNA sequence: TGTGCCAGCAGTTTTGTTACCCCCGGCCAGGAGACCCAGTACTTC. This translates into CASSFVTPGQETQYF. The full variable domain, completed using reference TRBV28 and TRBJ2-5, is DVKVTQSSRYLVKRTGEKVFLECVQDMDHENMFWYRQDPGLGLRLIYFSYDVKMKEKGDIPEGYSVSREKKERFSLILESASTNQTSMYLCASSFVTPGQETQYFGPGTRLLVL.

This clonotype was detected ten times or more. V and J are TRBV7-9 and TRBJ2-7; 7 bases map to TRBD2. V dropped 7 bases and J dropped 6; count of bases not matched to a gene: 9. Germline CDR1 and CDR2: SEHNR and FQNEAQ (reference sequence). This CDR3 comprises 13 residues. The CDR3 bases are TGTGCCAGCACCCCAAGTGGCGGGGGCGAGCAGTACTTC. This codes for CASTPSGGGEQYF.

This chain links TRBV4-1 with TRBJ2-3; tentatively, D is TRBD1 or TRBD2 (6 bases each). CDR3 length: 15 residues. Germline loops: CDR1 MGHRA, CDR2 YSYEKL. V gave up 3 bases and J gave up 1 base, with 11 bases separating them. The CDR3 DNA reads TGCGCCAGCAGCCACGCAGGGGAGGGCACAGATACGCAGTATTTT. It translates to CASSHAGEGTDTQYF.

At least ten counts were recorded for this clonotype. The gene calls are TRBV7-2 and TRBJ2-5; perhaps TRBD2 as D (6 bases). There are 14 residues in the CDR3. Trimming cost V 5 bases and J 3 bases, with 13 bases left between them. Germline V gene lookup returns CDR1 SGHTA and CDR2 FQGNSA. The CDR3 region has the DNA TGTGCCAGCAGCCTTTCAGCGGGTGAAGAGACCCAGTACTTC. Amino acid sequence: CASSLSAGEETQYF.

This clonotype has just a few counts. V gene TRBV2 combines with J gene TRBJ2-7; D possibly corresponds to TRBD2 (6 bases). The CDR3 covers 14 residues. The V gene's germline CDR1 is SNHLY and CDR2 FYNNEI. The V and J ends lost 5 bases and 6 bases respectively, with 17 bases between them. The CDR3 region is CASSSGTDGLEQYF. The DNA for the CDR3 is TGTGCCAGCAGTTCCGGGACTGATGGACTCGAGCAGTACTTC.

This clonotype was counted at least ten times. The chain has TRBV20-1 and TRBJ1-5, with D hard to call. Germline values: CDR1 DFQATT, CDR2 SNEGSKA (reference sequence). Trimming cost V 3 bases and J 5 bases, with 17 bases left between them. This CDR3 contains 15 residues. The CDR3 protein is CSARQLGGIDQPQHF. The CDR3 nucleotides are TGCAGTGCTAGGCAACTCGGAGGGATCGATCAGCCCCAGCATTTT.

This clonotype was counted only a few times. The chain combines TRBV28 with TRBJ1-1, with D possibly being TRBD1 (6 bases). With 2 bases removed from V and 5 bases from J, the gap between germline ends came to 15 bases. CDR1 MDHEN and CDR2 SYDVKM come from the germline V gene. CDR3 length: 15 amino acids. The DNA of the CDR3 is TGTGCCAGCAGTTTACTGTCAGGGGTCGGAACTGAAGCTTTCTTT. Translating it yields CASSLLSGVGTEAFF.

This clonotype came up many times. This chain joins TRBV20-1 and TRBJ2-6; D call uncertain. Germline values: CDR1 DFQATT, CDR2 SNEGSKA (reference sequence). The CDR3 length is 14 residues. V lost 2 bases and J 4 bases, leaving 9 bases between the germline ends. The CDR3, as DNA: TGCAGTGCTAGAATCGTACGGGGGGCCAACGTCCTGACTTTC. It specifies CSARIVRGANVLTF.

As for this clonotype: An end of the junction does not agree with germline; a read error may underlie this. The J gene is TRBJ1-2, the V gene TRBV29-1, with 9 bases matching TRBD1. In germline, CDR1 is SQVTM, CDR2 ANQGSEA. The CDR3 totals 12 residues. The CDR3 DNA reads TGCAGCGTTGGGGACAGGGAGGCTGGTTACATCTTC. Translating gives CSVGDREAGYIF.